The rows below give T cell receptor beta chains drawn from one sample of a study of blood T cell repertoires in COVID-19. Profiled with immunoSEQ multiplex PCR; TCRdb holds only in-frame clones, not every one. The repertoire has 91,000 or so clones, about 86% of them found once; the top ten carry about an eighth. Material: peripheral blood. All receptors come from a woman aged 55-70 years in a cohort sampled during active or convalescent COVID-19. CDR3s include the opening cysteine and the closing phenylalanine or tryptophan. The D gene is left open where the match is weak. Size tells how often a clone was seen (once, few, many) or the class of an expanded clone, and some rows leave it out.

>TRBV28|NA|NA|TRBJ1-6
CASRTRGLAPLHF
TGTGCCAGCAGGACCAGGGGCCTAGCACCCCTCCACTTT
>TRBV5-1|NA|TRBD2|TRBJ2-3
CASSTGTSGRAFTDTQYF
TGCGCCAGCAGCACCGGGACTAGCGGGAGGGCCTTTACAGATACGCAGTATTTT
>TRBV5-1|NA|TRBD1|TRBJ1-5
CASRSGQEDQPQHF
TGCGCCAGCAGATCTGGACAGGAAGATCAGCCCCAGCATTTT
>TRBV5-5|NA|TRBD2|TRBJ2-7
CASNRGSGGYEQYF
TGTGCCAGCAATAGAGGTTCCGGGGGGTACGAGCAGTACTTC
>TRBV5-1|NA|TRBD2|TRBJ2-7
CASSRGTSGRNRIFYEQYF
TGCGCCAGCAGCAGGGGGACTAGCGGGAGGAACAGGATCTTTTACGAGCAGTACTTC
>TRBV30|NA|NA|TRBJ1-1
CAWSPQGNSEAFF
TGTGCCTGGAGTCCGCAGGGGAATTCTGAAGCTTTCTTT
>TRBV27|NA|TRBD1|TRBJ2-3
CASSLSRDSAASTDTQYF
TGTGCCAGCAGCCTGTCCCGGGACAGCGCCGCTAGCACAGATACGCAGTATTTT
>TRBV21-1|NA|NA|TRBJ2-1
CASSKKSFRDLPYNEQFF
TGTGCCAGCAGCAAAAAGTCCTTCCGGGACTTGCCCTACAATGAGCAGTTCTTC
>TRBV3-1/TRBV3-2|NA|NA|TRBJ1-2
CASSLLGANYGYTF
TGTGCCAGCAGCCTGCTGGGAGCGAACTATGGCTACACCTTC
>TRBV6-5|few|TRBD1|TRBJ1-5
CASSYSGTANQPQHF
TGTGCCAGCAGTTACTCCGGGACAGCGAATCAGCCCCAGCATTTT
>TRBV2|NA|NA|TRBJ2-1
CASSAGANEQFF
TGTGCCAGCAGTGCAGGGGCAAATGAGCAGTTCTTC
>TRBV7-2|NA|NA|TRBJ2-3
CASSLLYTTDTQYF
TGTGCCAGCAGCTTACTCTATACCACAGATACGCAGTATTTT
>TRBV5-8|once|NA|TRBJ1-2
CASSLAQVYGYTF
TGTGCCAGCAGCTTGGCACAGGTCTATGGCTACACCTTC
>TRBV5-1|NA|NA|TRBJ2-7
CASSPRTPQGEQYF
TGCGCCAGCAGTCCACGGACCCCGCAGGGAGAGCAGTACTTC
>TRBV7-9|few|NA|TRBJ1-2
CASSLVQGGYTF
TGTGCCAGCAGCTTGGTCCAGGGTGGCTACACCTTC
>TRBV29-1|NA|TRBD1|TRBJ1-2
CSAEGTGGIDYGYTF
TGCAGCGCTGAGGGGACAGGGGGCATCGACTATGGCTACACCTTC
>TRBV6-5|few|TRBD1|TRBJ1-1
CASSYDRGFSEAFF
TGTGCCAGCAGTTACGACAGGGGGTTCTCTGAAGCTTTCTTT
>TRBV5-1|NA|TRBD2|TRBJ2-3
CASTPGGGTDTQYF
TGCGCCAGCACCCCCGGGGGGGGCACAGATACGCAGTATTTT
>TRBV28|NA|NA|TRBJ2-3
CASRTLGATDTQYF
TGTGCCAGCAGAACCCTAGGGGCCACAGATACGCAGTATTTT
>TRBV15|NA|TRBD1|TRBJ2-7
CATSGGYHEQYF
TGTGCCACCTCAGGGGGCTACCACGAGCAGTACTTC
>TRBV9|NA|NA|TRBJ2-2
CASSAQNTGELFF
TGTGCCAGCAGCGCCCAGAACACCGGGGAGCTGTTTTTT
>TRBV5-1|NA|TRBD2|TRBJ2-1
CASSRTSGSSYNEQFF
TGCGCCAGCAGCCGTACTAGCGGGAGCTCCTACAATGAGCAGTTCTTC
>TRBV25-1|once|NA|TRBJ2-1
CASSEASKSNEQFF
TGTGCCAGCAGTGAAGCGTCCAAGAGCAATGAGCAGTTCTTC
>TRBV4-1|NA|NA|TRBJ1-2
CASSLEFNYGYTF
TGCGCCAGCAGCCTGGAGTTTAACTATGGCTACACCTTC
>TRBV6-6|NA|TRBD2|TRBJ2-7
CASSYPPASGSSEQYF
TGTGCCAGCAGTTACCCCCCAGCTAGCGGGAGCAGCGAGCAGTACTTC
>TRBV18|NA|TRBD1|TRBJ2-7
CASSPGQGDIYEQYF
TGTGCCAGCTCACCGGGACAGGGTGATATCTACGAGCAGTACTTC
>TRBV6-5|NA|TRBD2|TRBJ2-7
CASGDYGSYEQYF
TGTGCCAGCGGGGACTATGGTTCCTACGAGCAGTACTTC
>TRBV16|NA|NA|TRBJ2-4
CASSQYDRFPKNIQYF
TGTGCCAGCAGCCAATATGACAGGTTTCCCAAAAACATTCAGTACTTC
>TRBV9|NA|TRBD1|TRBJ1-3
CASSVVGDRGNTIYF
TGTGCCAGCAGCGTAGTTGGGGACAGGGGAAACACCATATATTTT
>TRBV6-5|NA|NA|TRBJ1-6
CASSSGSSPLHF
TGTGCCAGCAGTAGCGGGAGCTCACCCCTCCACTTT
>TRBV7-9|NA|TRBD1|TRBJ2-1
CASSSPGQGTGGNEQFF
TGTGCCAGCAGCAGCCCCGGACAGGGGACGGGCGGGAATGAGCAGTTCTTC
>TRBV30|NA|TRBD1|TRBJ2-7
CAWSRLPGDRGSLEQYF
TGTGCCTGGAGTAGACTACCGGGTGACAGGGGGTCTCTCGAGCAGTACTTC
>TRBV9|few|NA|TRBJ1-5
CASSATDSKNQPQHF
TGTGCCAGCAGCGCGACGGACAGTAAGAATCAGCCCCAGCATTTT
>TRBV10-3|NA|NA|TRBJ1-2
CAISVRAATNYGYTF
TGTGCCATCAGTGTAAGAGCGGCGACTAACTATGGCTACACCTTC
>TRBV6-2/TRBV6-3|NA|NA|TRBJ1-5
CASSLDIVINQPQHF
TGTGCCAGCAGTTTGGACATTGTAATCAATCAGCCCCAGCATTTT
>TRBV5-6|NA|TRBD1|TRBJ1-3
CASSLTGTAGNTIYF
TGTGCCAGCAGCTTAACCGGGACAGCTGGAAACACCATATATTTT
>TRBV5-1|NA|NA|TRBJ2-7
CASSLGAGFVEQYF
TGCGCCAGCAGCTTGGGTGCCGGGTTCGTCGAGCAGTACTTC
>TRBV19|NA|TRBD1|TRBJ1-1
CASSTYLRTGHGSWAFF
TGTGCCAGTAGTACCTACCTCCGGACAGGGCATGGTTCTTGGGCTTTCTTT
>TRBV5-1|NA|NA|TRBJ1-2
CASSSGEYYGYTF
TGCGCCAGCAGCTCTGGGGAGTACTATGGCTACACCTTC
>TRBV6-5|NA|TRBD1|TRBJ2-7
CASSYKDREEQYF
TGTGCCAGCAGTTACAAGGACAGGGAAGAGCAGTACTTC
>TRBV25-1|NA|NA|TRBJ1-3
CASSELRQISGNTIYF
TGTGCCAGCAGTGAATTGAGGCAGATCTCTGGAAACACCATATATTTT
>TRBV4-1|NA|TRBD2|TRBJ2-2
CASSQPTSGLASNTGELFF
TGCGCCAGCAGCCAACCGACTAGCGGGCTCGCTTCGAACACCGGGGAGCTGTTTTTT
>TRBV18|NA|TRBD1|TRBJ1-2
CASSGARTGINYGYTF
TGTGCCAGCTCCGGTGCCCGGACAGGAATTAACTATGGCTACACCTTC
>TRBV7-2|NA|TRBD1|TRBJ1-2
CASSLDAGGYGYTF
TGTGCCAGCAGCTTAGATGCAGGGGGCTATGGCTACACCTTC
>TRBV5-1|NA|TRBD1|TRBJ2-5
CASSPTGGGGQETQYF
TGCGCCAGCAGCCCCACAGGGGGCGGAGGTCAAGAGACCCAGTACTTC
>TRBV5-5|NA|NA|TRBJ2-7
CASSLEGESEQYF
TGTGCCAGCAGCTTGGAGGGGGAGTCCGAGCAGTACTTC
>TRBV7-3|NA|TRBD2|TRBJ2-3
CASSFTGLEADTQYF
TGTGCCAGCAGCTTTACGGGACTAGAGGCAGATACGCAGTATTTT
>TRBV19|NA|NA|TRBJ1-6
CASSTGGDSPLHF
TGTGCCAGTAGTACCGGGGGGGATTCACCCCTCCACTTT
>TRBV6-1|NA|TRBD1|TRBJ2-3
CASSDYRGTDTQYF
TGTGCCAGCAGTGATTACAGGGGAACAGATACGCAGTATTTT
>TRBV5-1|NA|TRBD2|TRBJ2-1
CASSFGLAGHEQFF
TGCGCCAGCAGCTTCGGACTAGCGGGCCATGAGCAGTTCTTC
>TRBV6-2/TRBV6-3|once|TRBD2|TRBJ2-3
CASSDGLAGGTQYF
TGTGCCAGCAGTGATGGACTAGCGGGAGGGACGCAGTATTTT
>TRBV4-1|once|NA|TRBJ1-5
CASSQGSPYQPQHF
TGCGCCAGCAGCCAAGGGAGTCCCTATCAGCCCCAGCATTTT
>TRBV9|NA|NA|TRBJ2-3
CASSEVSGGQVRQYF
TGTGCCAGCAGCGAGGTCTCGGGGGGCCAAGTGAGGCAGTATTTT
>TRBV6-5|NA|NA|TRBJ2-7
CASRPTGGGYEQYF
TGTGCCAGCAGGCCGACCGGGGGTGGCTACGAGCAGTACTTC
>TRBV5-8|NA|NA|TRBJ2-7
CASSPPGVSSYEQYF
TGTGCCAGCAGCCCCCCCGGGGTTAGCTCCTACGAGCAGTACTTC
>TRBV5-4|NA|TRBD1|TRBJ1-3
CASSLGGTGVSGNTIYF
TGTGCCAGCAGCTTGGGCGGGACAGGGGTCTCTGGAAACACCATATATTTT
>TRBV5-4|NA|TRBD2|TRBJ2-1
CASSASSGALGEQFF
TGTGCCAGCAGCGCCTCTAGCGGGGCCCTGGGGGAGCAGTTCTTC